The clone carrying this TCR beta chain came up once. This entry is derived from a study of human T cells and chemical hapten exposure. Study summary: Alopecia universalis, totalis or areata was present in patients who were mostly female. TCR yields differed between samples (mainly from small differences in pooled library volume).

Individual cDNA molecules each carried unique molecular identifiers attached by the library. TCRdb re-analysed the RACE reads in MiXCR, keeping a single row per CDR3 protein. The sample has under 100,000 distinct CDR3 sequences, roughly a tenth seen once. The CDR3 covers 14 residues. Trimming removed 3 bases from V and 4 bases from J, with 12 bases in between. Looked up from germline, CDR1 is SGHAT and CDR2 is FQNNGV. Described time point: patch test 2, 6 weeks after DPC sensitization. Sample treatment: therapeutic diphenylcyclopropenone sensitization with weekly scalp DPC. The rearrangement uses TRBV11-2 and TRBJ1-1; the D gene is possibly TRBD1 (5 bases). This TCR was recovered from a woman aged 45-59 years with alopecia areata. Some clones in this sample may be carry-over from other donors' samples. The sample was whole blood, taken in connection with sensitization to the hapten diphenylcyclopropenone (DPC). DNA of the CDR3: TGTGCCAGCAGCTTCCCCCAGGGTGTCACTGAAGCTTTCTTT. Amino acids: CASSFPQGVTEAFF. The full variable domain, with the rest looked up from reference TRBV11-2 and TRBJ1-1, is EAGVAQSPRYKIIEKRQSVAFWCNPISGHATLYWYQQILGQGPKLLIQFQNNGVVDDSQLPKDRFSAERLKGVDSTLKIQPAKLEDSAVYLCASSFPQGVTEAFFGQGTRLTVV.